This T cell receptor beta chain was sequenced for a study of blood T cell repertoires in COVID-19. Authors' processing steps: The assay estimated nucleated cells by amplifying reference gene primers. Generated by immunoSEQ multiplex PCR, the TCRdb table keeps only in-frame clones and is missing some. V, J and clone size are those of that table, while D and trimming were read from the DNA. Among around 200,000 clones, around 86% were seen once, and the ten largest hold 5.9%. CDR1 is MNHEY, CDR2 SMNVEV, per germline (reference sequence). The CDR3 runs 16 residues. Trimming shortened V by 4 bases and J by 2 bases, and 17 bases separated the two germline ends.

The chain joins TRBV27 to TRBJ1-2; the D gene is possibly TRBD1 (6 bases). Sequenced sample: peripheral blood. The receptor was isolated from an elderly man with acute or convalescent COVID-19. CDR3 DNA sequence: TGTGCCAGCAGTTCTGGGCCAGGGGTGATCAACTATGGCTACACCTTC. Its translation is CASSSGPGVINYGYTF.